These 21 T cell receptor beta chains share one sample of origin, sequenced in a study of CD8+ T cells in alopecia areata. On the basis of CD4, CD8alpha, NKG2D, NKG2ACE and other markers, pooled cutaneous lymph node cells were sorted. As the sequencing template, cDNA was produced by extracting RNA and reverse transcribing it. Profiling relied on immunoSEQ multiplex PCR, and the TCRdb table lists in-frame clones only, not all of them. The table lists roughly 260,000 clones, with no singletons. Input material: CD4+ T cells sorted from a lymph node. These receptors were collected from a C3H/HeJ mouse with alopecia areata. These mice share the MHC haplotype H2-k.

This clone was picked up a small number of times. The genes and germline here are from mouse. The observed sequence ends 4 residues before the CDR3 terminus, with the missing tail filled in from the germline J gene. This chain links TRBV12-1 with TRBJ1-2; D might be TRBD1 (5 bases). The ends were cut back, 0 bases at V and 3 bases at J, with 10 bases in the middle. Germline CDR1 SGHSN, CDR2 HYEKVE. This CDR3 is built from 14 residues. Incomplete CDR3 DNA: TGTGCCAGCTCTCTCCCCAGGGTGGACTCC. Translated, it gives CASSLPRVDS. Given in full, the CDR3 is CASSLPRVDSDYTF.

As concerns this clone: Mouse names are used for the genes. The CDR3 end lies 4 residues beyond the end of the read and is filled in from the germline J gene. The chain combines TRBV13-1 with TRBJ2-2, with TRBD1 as a possible D gene (5 bases). Germline loops: CDR1 NSHNY, CDR2 SYGAGN. The CDR3 has 14 residues. Between the trimmed V and J ends, which lost 3 bases and 0 bases, there was a span of 6 bases. CDR3 bases read: TGTGCCAGCAGTGGCAGGGCAAACACCGGG. This translates into CASSGRANTG. The whole CDR3 region reads CASSGRANTGQLYF.

On this clone: Genes here carry mouse names. The CDR3 end lies 4 residues beyond the end of the read and is filled in from the germline J gene. Other nucleotide sequences from this sample produce the same CDR3. The gene calls are TRBV13-1 and TRBJ1-2; D is undetermined. The CDR3 has 14 amino acids. The V and J ends lost 1 base and 0 bases respectively, with 7 bases between them. Germline values: CDR1 NSHNY, CDR2 SYGAGN. The covered CDR3 bases are TGTGCCAGCAGTGATCACCCTGCAAACTCC. Residues: CASSDHPANS. The full CDR3 protein reads CASSDHPANSDYTF.

This clone showed up just a few times. The genes are named according to mouse. The CDR3 is cut off 4 residues early in the read; its end comes from the germline J gene. The gene calls are TRBV13-3 and TRBJ2-3, with D perhaps matching TRBD2 (7 bases). This CDR3 is 15 amino acids long. Per the germline V gene, CDR1 is NNHDY and CDR2 is SYVADS. V lost 1 base and J 1 base, leaving 10 bases between the germline ends. Partial CDR3 DNA: TGTGCCAGCAGTGATCGGGGGGCCCGTGCAGAA. Translation gives CASSDRGARAE. The whole CDR3 sequence is CASSDRGARAETLYF.

This clone was counted between two and nine times. The gene symbols are mouse symbols. From the germline J gene comes the end of the CDR3, since the read stops 4 residues before it. This specimen includes other DNA sequences encoding the same CDR3. The V and J genes are TRBV13-1 and TRBJ1-1, with D perhaps matching TRBD1 (5 bases). CDR3 length equals 14 residues. The V end was cut by 0 bases, the J end by 3 bases, with 9 bases between. Per the germline V gene, CDR1 is NSHNY and CDR2 is SYGAGN. This CDR3 is CASSDAGGDTEVFF. CDR3 DNA (partial): TGTGCCAGCAGTGATGCCGGGGGGGACACA.

The table lists this clone with a few counts. All gene names here are mouse names. The CDR3 end lies 3 residues beyond the end of the read and is filled in from the germline J gene. The rearrangement uses TRBV1 and TRBJ1-6, with 8 nucleotides matching TRBD1. TRBJ1-6 is an ORF, with its function uncertain. With 0 bases clipped from V and 7 bases from J, the junction kept 2 bases outside the gene matches. The CDR3 is 15 amino acids. Germline V gene data show CDR1 as NSQYPW and CDR2 as LRSPGD (reference sequence). CDR3 in amino acids: CTCSADRDRNSPLYF. CDR3 bases read: TGCACCTGCAGTGCAGATAGGGACAGGAATTCGCCC.

This clone has only a few counts. Gene names and germline refer to mouse. The read is 4 residues too short to cover the CDR3 end, so that end is filled in from the germline J gene. The chain links TRBV14 to TRBJ2-5; 9 bases are shared with TRBD1. This CDR3 spans 14 amino acids. Germline V gene lookup returns CDR1 SGHDT and CDR2 FRDEAV. The sequenced part of the CDR3 DNA is TGTGCCAGCAGTTTCTGGACAGGGGAAGAC. It specifies CASSFWTGED. The complete CDR3 reads CASSFWTGEDTQYF.

This clone turned up a few times. Gene names denote mouse genes. CDR3 protein: CASSDAPAGGYAEQFF. The part of the CDR3 DNA that was read is TGTGCCAGCAGTGATGCACCGGCTGGGGGGTATGCT. The rearrangement uses TRBV13-3 and TRBJ2-1; 8 nucleotides agree with TRBD2. The read ends 4 residues before the CDR3 terminus; that terminus is restored from the germline J gene. This CDR3 has 16 residues. CDR1 is NNHDY and CDR2 is SYVADS in the germline V gene. V was pared by 0 bases and J by 4 bases, with 6 bases of the junction left unmatched.

This clone was counted a few times. The listed genes are named as in mouse. The sequence runs out 4 residues before the end of the CDR3; the remainder is reconstructed from the germline J gene. The chain is built from TRBV2 and TRBJ2-7; the D gene is possibly TRBD2 (7 bases). CDR3 size: 13 residues. CDR1 and CDR2 from the germline V gene are LGHNA and YSYQKL. CDR3 amino acids: CASSQEGGDEQYF. The covered CDR3 bases are TGTGCCAGCAGCCAAGAAGGGGGGGAT.

About this clone itself: These gene names are mouse names. The read ends 4 residues shy of where the CDR3 ends; the end is completed using the germline J gene. The gene calls are TRBV5 and TRBJ2-5, with 7 bases matching TRBD2. Germline V gene data show CDR1 as LGHNA and CDR2 as YNLKQL (reference sequence). CDR3 length: 15 amino acids. The covered CDR3 bases are TGTGCCAGCAGCCAAGACCCTCTGGGGGTAGAC. The encoded protein is CASSQDPLGVD. The whole CDR3 reads CASSQDPLGVDTQYF.

In regard to this clone: The genes are named according to mouse. The CDR3 is cut off 3 residues early in the read; its end comes from the germline J gene. This chain joins TRBV19 and TRBJ1-6; possibly TRBD1 for D (6 bases). TRBJ1-6 is an ORF for which the function is uncertain. Germline V gene sequence: CDR1 FNHDT, CDR2 SITEND (reference sequence). V lost 3 bases to trimming and J lost 0 bases, with 13 bases between them. The CDR3 has 17 amino acids. CDR3 DNA (partial): TGTGCCAGCAGTACCAGCCGGGACAATTCCTATAATTCGCCC. Protein sequence: CASSTSRDNSYNSP. The whole CDR3 is CASSTSRDNSYNSPLYF.

With respect to this clone: Genes and germline come from the mouse. The CDR3 end is not reached by the read, which stops 3 residues before it; the germline J gene fills it in. The rearrangement links TRBV5 to TRBJ1-6; D is undetermined. TRBJ1-6 is filed as an ORF, its function uncertain. CDR1 is LGHNA, CDR2 YNLKQL, per germline (reference sequence). V was cut by 0 bases and J by 5 bases, with 8 bases left in between. The CDR3 contains 15 residues. CDR3 sequence: CASSQDSQNNSPLYF. CDR3 DNA, as far as it was read: TGTGCCAGCAGCCAAGATAGCCAGAATAATTCGCCC.

This clone was detected a few times. Here the gene names and germline are mouse. The read halts 4 residues ahead of the CDR3 end, with the missing end drawn from the germline J gene. The J gene is TRBJ1-1, the V gene TRBV13-2; TRBD1 aligns across 10 bases. V lost 5 bases to trimming and J lost 3 bases; unmatched junction nucleotides: 4. The germline CDR1 and CDR2 sequences are NNHNN and SYGAGS (reference sequence). CDR3 length equals 14 residues. CDR3 in amino acids: CASGPGTGDTEVFF. Partial CDR3 DNA: TGTGCCAGCGGCCCCGGGACAGGGGACACA.

A remark on this clone: The gene names given are mouse names. The read gets to within 4 residues of the CDR3 end, and the germline J gene fills in the rest. This sequence joins TRBV13-1 and TRBJ2-3; no firm D call. The CDR3 spans 15 residues. From germline, CDR1 is NSHNY and CDR2 SYGAGN. V gave up 0 bases and J gave up 0 bases, with 8 bases separating them. The chain's CDR3 is CASSDAATSAETLYF. The CDR3 DNA, read in part, is TGTGCCAGCAGTGATGCAGCGACTAGTGCAGAA.

A note on this clone: Gene names refer to mouse genes. Other DNA sequences in the sample encode the same CDR3. The sequenced part of the CDR3 DNA is TGTGCCAGCAGGGGTGACAGAAACTCC. Translated: CASRGDRNS. The full CDR3 sequence reads CASRGDRNSDYTF. The chain joins TRBV13-3 to TRBJ1-2; TRBD1 might be the D (5 bases). The read stops 4 residues short of the end of the CDR3; the missing end is completed from the germline J gene. The CDR3 contains 13 residues. Trimming took off 5 bases at V and 1 base at J, with 9 bases between the two ends. CDR1 and CDR2 (germline): NNHDY, SYVADS.

This clone was detected only a few times. Gene names refer to mouse genes. The read ends 4 residues shy of where the CDR3 ends; the end is completed using the germline J gene. V and J are TRBV13-3 and TRBJ2-7, with 7 bases aligning to TRBD2. Germline V lookup: CDR1 NNHDY, CDR2 SYVADS. The V and J ends lost 5 bases and 0 bases, in that order; junction bases with no gene match: 2. The CDR3 is 13 amino acids. The CDR3 reads CASRTGNSYEQYF. Incomplete CDR3 DNA: TGTGCCAGCAGGACTGGGAACTCCTAT.

This clone was seen a handful of times. Gene names refer to mouse genes. The read terminates 4 residues ahead of where the CDR3 ends, so the germline J gene completes it. The chain is built from TRBV19 and TRBJ2-5, with 7 bases matching TRBD1. Germline V gene sequence: CDR1 FNHDT, CDR2 SITEND (reference sequence). J lost 3 bases, V lost 4 bases, and 5 bases had no gene match. This CDR3 contains 14 residues. The CDR3 bases that were read are TGTGCCAGCAGTCGCCAGGGACAGCAAGAC. Protein product: CASSRQGQQD. The full CDR3 protein reads CASSRQGQQDTQYF.

This clone has more than one count but fewer than ten. The listed genes are named as in mouse. CDR3: CASSPLPWGQDTQYF. The part of the CDR3 DNA that was read is TGTGCCAGCAGCCCCCTCCCCTGGGGGCAAGAC. The chain has TRBV5 and TRBJ2-5, with TRBD2 identical over 7 bases. The missing CDR3 end, 4 residues past where the read stops, is filled in from the germline J gene. From germline, CDR1 is LGHNA and CDR2 YNLKQL (reference sequence). The CDR3 contains 15 residues. Trimming removed 4 bases from V and 3 bases from J; junction bases left unmatched: 7.

Of note for this clone: Gene labels here are mouse ones. The read terminates 4 residues ahead of where the CDR3 ends, so the germline J gene completes it. The chain couples TRBV13-1 to TRBJ2-2; weak D call: TRBD1 (6 bases). V shed 5 bases and J shed 2 bases, with 7 bases lying between them. CDR1 NSHNY and CDR2 SYGAGN come from the germline V gene. The CDR3 loop spans 13 amino acids. The DNA read from the CDR3 is TGTGCCAGCAGGGGACACAACACCGGG. It encodes CASRGHNTG. The entire CDR3 protein reads CASRGHNTGQLYF.

Notes on this clone: The genes and germline here are from mouse. The sequenced CDR3 bases are TGTGCCAGCAGTCTCCGGACACCAAACTCC. Translating it yields CASSLRTPNS. The full CDR3 sequence reads CASSLRTPNSDYTF. The chain combines TRBV19 with TRBJ1-2, with D possibly matching TRBD1 (5 bases). The read gets to within 4 residues of the CDR3 end, and the germline J gene fills in the rest. The CDR3 is 14 amino acids. V lost 4 bases, J lost 0 bases, and 10 bases lay in between. The germline V gene encodes CDR1 FNHDT and CDR2 SITEND (reference sequence).

This clone was detected only a few times. Gene labels here are mouse ones. The DNA ends 4 residues before the CDR3 does, and the rest of the CDR3 is filled in from the germline J gene. In the same sample, other DNA sequences code for this CDR3. This chain uses TRBV5 with TRBJ2-1; the match to TRBD2 covers 11 bases. Losses at the gene ends were 4 bases for V and 1 base for J; bases not matched to a gene: 3. Germline assignment: CDR1 LGHNA and CDR2 YNLKQL (reference sequence). The CDR3 is made up of 16 amino acids. The CDR3 bases that were read are TGTGCCAGCAGCCCTGGGACTGGGGGCAACTATGCT. This encodes CASSPGTGGNYA. The CDR3 as a whole reads CASSPGTGGNYAEQFF.